The rows below give T cell receptor beta chains drawn from one sample of a study of blood T cell repertoires in COVID-19. Produced via immunoSEQ multiplex PCR; TCRdb's table is partial and in-frame only. This table has 240,000 or so clones, approximately 78% appearing once. Material: peripheral blood. These receptors came from a young woman with acute or convalescent COVID-19. The CDR3 runs from the conserved cysteine through the conserved F or W. Each record gives: V gene, D gene, J gene, clone size, CDR3 DNA, CDR3 protein. D genes are given only for firm matches. Not every row has a clone size; where given, it reads once, few, many or a size class.

V gene: TRBV14
D gene: -
J gene: TRBJ1-5
clone size: -
CDR3 DNA: TGTGCCAGCAGCAGGGGCGGCAATCAGCCCCAGCATTTT
CDR3 protein: CASSRGGNQPQHF

V gene: TRBV6-2/TRBV6-3
D gene: TRBD2
J gene: TRBJ2-7
clone size: -
CDR3 DNA: TGTGCCAGCAGTTTCCTTCTAGCGGGAGCTAATTCCTACGAGCAGTACTTC
CDR3 protein: CASSFLLAGANSYEQYF

V gene: TRBV11-2
D gene: TRBD2
J gene: TRBJ2-7
clone size: once
CDR3 DNA: TGTGCCAGCCGTACTGTAGCGGGAGGTCGGGAGCAGTACTTC
CDR3 protein: CASRTVAGGREQYF

V gene: TRBV7-9
D gene: TRBD1
J gene: TRBJ1-4
clone size: -
CDR3 DNA: TGTGCCAGCAGCTTTGGACAGGGGGTGCCGGCTAATGAAAAACTGTTTTTT
CDR3 protein: CASSFGQGVPANEKLFF

V gene: TRBV3-1/TRBV3-2
D gene: TRBD2
J gene: TRBJ2-2
clone size: -
CDR3 DNA: TGTGCCAGCAGCCGGAGACTAGCACGGACCGGGGAGCTGTTTTTT
CDR3 protein: CASSRRLARTGELFF

V gene: TRBV4-3
D gene: -
J gene: TRBJ2-1
clone size: -
CDR3 DNA: TGCGCCAGCAGCCAAGGTATTAGTGCGCTGAATGAGCAGTTCTTC
CDR3 protein: CASSQGISALNEQFF

V gene: TRBV6-1
D gene: TRBD2
J gene: TRBJ2-3
clone size: -
CDR3 DNA: TGTGCCAGCAGGAGAGCGGGAGCGAAGGATACGCAGTATTTT
CDR3 protein: CASRRAGAKDTQYF

V gene: TRBV6-2/TRBV6-3
D gene: -
J gene: TRBJ2-1
clone size: -
CDR3 DNA: TGTGCCAGCAGTTTGGGGTGGGAGGTTTACAATGAGCAGTTCTTC
CDR3 protein: CASSLGWEVYNEQFF

V gene: TRBV12-5
D gene: TRBD2
J gene: TRBJ2-3
clone size: once
CDR3 DNA: TGTGCTAGTGGTTTGGCTCCAAGAAATACAGCGGGAGGGGCGCCAGATACGCAGTATTTT
CDR3 protein: CASGLAPRNTAGGAPDTQYF

V gene: TRBV14
D gene: -
J gene: TRBJ2-1
clone size: -
CDR3 DNA: TGTGCCAGCAGCCTTCGAGGGAGTCTCGATGAGCAGTTCTTC
CDR3 protein: CASSLRGSLDEQFF

V gene: TRBV10-3
D gene: -
J gene: TRBJ1-5
clone size: -
CDR3 DNA: TGTGCCATCAGCACAGGGTTAAATCAGCCCCAGCATTTT
CDR3 protein: CAISTGLNQPQHF

V gene: TRBV5-1
D gene: TRBD1
J gene: TRBJ1-1
clone size: few
CDR3 DNA: TGCGCCAGCAGCTTGGTGGCAGGGGGCACTGAAGCTTTCTTT
CDR3 protein: CASSLVAGGTEAFF

V gene: TRBV29-1
D gene: TRBD1
J gene: TRBJ2-2
clone size: -
CDR3 DNA: TGCAGCGTACAGGGGTCGGACACCGGGGAGCTGTTTTTT
CDR3 protein: CSVQGSDTGELFF

V gene: TRBV4-1
D gene: -
J gene: TRBJ1-2
clone size: -
CDR3 DNA: TGCGCCAGCAGCCAAGAAGTGAGCGGCAAAGGAACCTTC
CDR3 protein: CASSQEVSGKGTF

V gene: TRBV11-2
D gene: -
J gene: TRBJ2-2
clone size: -
CDR3 DNA: TGTGCCAGCAGCTTGATATTAGCGAACACCGGGGAGCTGTTTTTT
CDR3 protein: CASSLILANTGELFF

V gene: TRBV19
D gene: -
J gene: TRBJ1-5
clone size: -
CDR3 DNA: TGTGCCAGTAGTAAGACAGCCAATCAGCCCCAGCATTTT
CDR3 protein: CASSKTANQPQHF

V gene: TRBV7-6
D gene: TRBD1
J gene: TRBJ1-6
clone size: -
CDR3 DNA: TGTGCCAGCAACCAGAGACAGGGGTCACCCCTCCACTTT
CDR3 protein: CASNQRQGSPLHF

V gene: TRBV30
D gene: -
J gene: TRBJ1-5
clone size: once
CDR3 DNA: TGTGCCTGGGCCGGGGGGCCCAATCAGCCCCAGCATTTT
CDR3 protein: CAWAGGPNQPQHF

V gene: TRBV30
D gene: -
J gene: TRBJ1-2
clone size: -
CDR3 DNA: TGTGCCTGGAGTGGTTTCAGGGGTGGCTACACCTTC
CDR3 protein: CAWSGFRGGYTF

V gene: TRBV7-9
D gene: -
J gene: TRBJ2-5
clone size: once
CDR3 DNA: TGTGCCAGCAGCTTTAGGTTGTCGGAGAGCCAAGAGACCCAGTACTTC
CDR3 protein: CASSFRLSESQETQYF

V gene: TRBV7-2
D gene: -
J gene: TRBJ2-5
clone size: -
CDR3 DNA: TGTGCCAGCAGCTTAGCGGGCACTGTTCAAGAGACCCAGTACTTC
CDR3 protein: CASSLAGTVQETQYF

V gene: TRBV2
D gene: TRBD2
J gene: TRBJ2-1
clone size: once
CDR3 DNA: TGTGCCAGCAGCGCGACTAGCGGGAGGGCCGTTGCCCGATTCTTC
CDR3 protein: CASSATSGRAVARFF

V gene: TRBV10-3
D gene: -
J gene: TRBJ1-2
clone size: -
CDR3 DNA: TGTGCCATCAGTGATCCCGGCCTAGACTATGGCTACACCTTC
CDR3 protein: CAISDPGLDYGYTF

V gene: TRBV5-5
D gene: -
J gene: TRBJ2-1
clone size: -
CDR3 DNA: TGTGCCAGCAGCTTGGGACTTAATGAGCAGTTCTTC
CDR3 protein: CASSLGLNEQFF

V gene: TRBV19
D gene: TRBD2
J gene: TRBJ2-5
clone size: -
CDR3 DNA: TGTGCCAGTAGCCCGACTAGCGTCCAAGAGACCCAGTACTTC
CDR3 protein: CASSPTSVQETQYF